The sequence of this T cell receptor (beta chain) was determined in a study of cytomegalovirus exposure and HLA in healthy donors. PCR employed 60 Vbeta and 13 Jbeta primers. The table came from immunoSEQ multiplex PCR; TCRdb's copy has only in-frame clones and leaves some out. The sample has approximately 140,000 clones, and its top ten clones hold roughly 2.6%. The V segment lost 5 bases and the J segment 5 bases; nucleotides outside the gene matches: 8. Germline V gives CDR1 PRHDT, CDR2 FYEKMQ (reference sequence). The CDR3 sequence is 16 residues long. The TCR sequence derives from a man aged 40-49 years in good health and CMV-seronegative. The sample consisted of PBMCs. The chain recombines TRBV13 with TRBJ2-1; 11 bases match TRBD2. CDR3 in DNA: TGTGCCAGCAGCCGGGAGGGGACTAGCGGAAACAATGAGCAGTTCTTC. Its protein is CASSREGTSGNNEQFF.